The next 12 T cell receptor beta chains were all read from a single sample in a study of blood T cell repertoires in COVID-19. Some clones are missing from TCRdb's copy, which holds only in-frame ones; the method was immunoSEQ multiplex PCR. The top ten hold approximately 4% of the sample, which has roughly 250,000 clones, about nine tenths seen once. The sample comprised peripheral blood. These receptor sequences come from a woman between 35 and 50 years old with acute or convalescent COVID-19.

The chain combines TRBV2 with TRBJ1-5; no clear D gene. The germline gives CDR1 SNHLY, CDR2 FYNNEI. Trimming cost V 6 bases and J 2 bases, with 14 bases left between them. The CDR3 is made up of 15 amino acids. The CDR3 loop is CASSRESLGNQPQHF. CDR3 DNA sequence: TGTGCCAGCAGCCGGGAGAGCTTGGGCAATCAGCCCCAGCATTTT.

This sequence joins TRBV6-5 and TRBJ1-4; 7 bases line up with TRBD1. Per the germline V gene, CDR1 is MNHEY and CDR2 is SVGAGI. V was clipped by 0 bases and J by 8 bases; unmatched bases: 6. The CDR3 extends over 15 amino acids. The CDR3 sequence: CASSYSGQRHEKLFF. The CDR3 DNA reads TGTGCCAGCAGTTACTCGGGACAGCGGCACGAAAAACTGTTTTTT.

V gene TRBV5-4 combines with J gene TRBJ2-1; 7 bases map to TRBD1. Germline values: CDR1 SGHNT, CDR2 YYREEE (reference sequence). This CDR3 has 16 residues. The ends lost 2 bases at V and 8 bases at J; junction bases unmatched: 13. CDR3 residues: CASSLLEGAYFDEQFF. In DNA, the CDR3 is TGTGCCAGCAGCTTACTTGAGGGGGCCTATTTCGATGAGCAGTTCTTC. Full variable domain (rest looked up from reference TRBV5-4 and TRBJ2-1): ETGVTQSPTHLIKTRGQQVTLRCSSQSGHNTVSWYQQALGQGPQFIFQYYREEENGRGNFPPRFSGLQFPNYSSELNVNALELDDSALYLCASSLLEGAYFDEQFFGPGTRLTVL.

The chain is built from TRBV4-1 and TRBJ2-3, with 12 bases lining up with TRBD2. The V and J ends lost 3 bases and 5 bases, in that order; junction bases with no gene match: 9. CDR3 length: 17 amino acids. Looked up from germline, CDR1 is MGHRA and CDR2 is YSYEKL. The CDR3 loop reads CASSQMTSGGWRDTQYF. In DNA, the CDR3 is TGCGCCAGCAGCCAGATGACTAGCGGGGGTTGGAGAGATACGCAGTATTTT.

This chain links TRBV11-2 with TRBJ2-1; the D gene is possibly TRBD2 (6 bases). The germline V gene encodes CDR1 SGHAT and CDR2 FQNNGV. With 2 bases removed from V and 10 bases from J, the gap between germline ends came to 12 bases. The CDR3 totals 13 residues. The CDR3 DNA reads as TGTGCCAGCAGCTTACAACTAGCCGGGGAGCAGTTCTTC. Translating it yields CASSLQLAGEQFF.

This chain uses TRBV7-8 with TRBJ2-5, with D hard to call. The germline V gene encodes CDR1 SGHVS and CDR2 FQNEAQ. The germline V and J ends were trimmed by 5 bases and 4 bases, with 8 bases remaining between them. This CDR3 region has 12 residues. In DNA form, the CDR3 reads TGTGCCAGCAGCCGTCGTCCAGAGACCCAGTACTTC. Translated, it gives CASSRRPETQYF.

The chain uses TRBV4-1 and TRBJ2-2; maybe TRBD2 (5 bases). Trimming shortened V by 4 bases and J by 6 bases, and 12 bases separated the two germline ends. CDR3 size: 14 residues. CDR1 and CDR2 from the germline V gene are MGHRA and YSYEKL. DNA of the CDR3: TGCGCCAGCAGCCCCCTGTCCGGGGCCGGGGAGCTGTTTTTT. Its translation: CASSPLSGAGELFF.

This clone was seen once. The rearrangement links TRBV12-3 or TRBV12-4 to TRBJ1-5, with D hard to call. The CDR3 sequence is 13 residues long. Trimming cost V 0 bases and J 5 bases, with 5 bases left between them. The CDR3 nucleotides are TGTGCCAGCAGTTTAGCACAGCATCAGCCCCAGCATTTT. The encoded protein is CASSLAQHQPQHF.

This clone was detected only a few times. This chain joins TRBV4-2 and TRBJ2-6, with D possibly being TRBD2 (6 bases). Trimming removed 1 base at V and 1 base at J, with 23 bases between. Germline V CDR1 and CDR2: LGHNA, YNFKEQ. CDR3 length equals 21 residues. Written as DNA, the CDR3 is TGTGCCAGCAGCCAAGCTTACGAAAGGAGGGGATTAGAATCTGGGGCCAACGTCCTGACTTTC. As protein: CASSQAYERRGLESGANVLTF.

The rearrangement joins TRBV5-1 to TRBJ2-2, with TRBD1 identical over 9 bases. V shed 4 bases and J 3 bases; nucleotides not matched to a gene: 7. CDR3 length: 16 amino acids. CDR1 SGHRS and CDR2 YFSETQ come from the germline V gene. In DNA, the CDR3 is TGCGCCAGCAGCCCATCTACAGGGGGCGACACCGGGGAGCTGTTTTTT. Its protein is CASSPSTGGDTGELFF.

This clone was found a few times. The chain uses TRBV4-1 and TRBJ2-2, with 8 bases aligning to TRBD2. Trimming took 0 bases from V and 4 from J; bases not matched to a gene: 4. Germline V gene sequence: CDR1 MGHRA, CDR2 YSYEKL. The CDR3 loop spans 16 amino acids. In DNA form, the CDR3 reads TGCGCCAGCAGCCAAGAAGCGGGGGACTTCACCGGGGAGCTGTTTTTT. Its protein is CASSQEAGDFTGELFF.

The chain links TRBV4-2 to TRBJ2-5; D is possibly TRBD2 (5 bases). The CDR3 has 16 residues. The V gene's germline CDR1 is LGHNA and CDR2 YNFKEQ. The V gene lost 0 bases and the J gene lost 0 bases, with 11 bases spanning the gap. The CDR3 DNA reads TGTGCCAGCAGCCAAGATGGAAGCGGATACCAAGAGACCCAGTACTTC. Its translation is CASSQDGSGYQETQYF.